The entry below gives a single TCR beta chain sequence along with its context. CDR3 size: 12 residues. Germline-derived CDR1 and CDR2 are SGHTA and FQGNSA. Trimming cost V 5 bases and J 7 bases, with 11 bases left between them. This record comes from a study of CD8 T cells in Susac syndrome. RNA, at about 0.45 to 1 ug, was reverse transcribed with random hexamers. MiXCR, applied by TCRdb to the immunoSEQ multiplex PCR reads, yields one record per CDR3 protein. The sample includes about 190,000 distinct CDR3 sequences, 93% of them seen just once. The sequence derives from a human donor in good health. The sample comprised CD4+ T cells from PBMCs. The rearrangement joins TRBV7-2 to TRBJ1-2, with D hard to call. CDR3: CASSPLRGGYTF. CDR3 DNA: TGTGCCAGCAGCCCCCTAAGAGGTGGCTACACCTTC.